The sequence of this TCR beta chain was determined in a study of blood T cell repertoires in COVID-19. V was pared by 1 base and J by 4 bases, with 5 bases of the junction left unmatched. CDR1 is LNHNV and CDR2 is YYDKDF in the germline V gene (reference sequence). The CDR3 spans 16 residues. Using immunoSEQ multiplex PCR, the repertoire was profiled, and TCRdb retains in-frame clones only, with some absent. The sample holds roughly 260,000 clones, about 88% seen once. V is TRBV15 and J is TRBJ2-3; 10 positions agree with TRBD1. The sequence was obtained from a man aged 55 to 69 who had recovered from COVID-19. Sequencing was done on a sample of peripheral blood. CDR3 DNA: TGTGCCACCAGCAGAGGGGGACAGGGGTTCTCAGATACGCAGTATTTT. Translating gives CATSRGGQGFSDTQYF.